Below, one TCR beta chain is given with its context. Its antigen is unknown. This specimen belongs to a study of vaccination effects on CD4 cells after COVID-19. Using immunoSEQ multiplex PCR, the repertoire was profiled, and TCRdb retains in-frame clones only, with some absent. The data hold about 33,000 clones, with approximately 78% observed a single time. Expansion with viral peptide pools was applied to antigen-specific CD4+ T cells by the ViraFEST assay prior to sequencing. Following 10 days of culture, CD4+ T cells were isolated. The cohort was immunized with two doses of either the BNT162b2 or mRNA-1273 vaccine. V was pared by 0 bases and J by 6 bases, with 14 bases between. In germline, CDR1 is SGDLS, CDR2 YYNGEE. This CDR3 spans 15 amino acids.

The chain carries TRBV9 and TRBJ2-3; D remains ambiguous. Specimen: CD4+ T cells from PBMCs cultured with HCoV-NL63 spike peptides, collected after COVID-19 vaccination. The receptor's source is a human donor who received a COVID-19 vaccine. Some clones in this sample may be carry-over from other donors' samples. CDR3 in amino acids: CASSVATLAADTQYF. DNA for the CDR3: TGTGCCAGCAGCGTAGCTACACTTGCAGCGGATACGCAGTATTTT. Full variable domain (remainder filled in from reference TRBV9 and TRBJ2-3): DSGVTQTPKHLITATGQRVTLRCSPRSGDLSVYWYQQSLDQGLQFLIQYYNGEERAKGNILERFSAQQFPDLHSELNLSSLELGDSALYFCASSVATLAADTQYFGPGTRLTVL.